Below, 23 T cell receptor beta chains from the same sample are listed, as sequenced in a study of OX40 agonist ivuxolimab in advanced cancers. Profiling relied on immunoSEQ multiplex PCR, and the TCRdb table lists in-frame clones only, not all of them. The data show about 59,000 clones, with over 75% seen just once and about 2.1% held by the top ten. The sample was CD4+ or CD8+ T cells sorted from blood, taken in a trial of the OX40 agonist ivuxolimab. Receptors originate from an adult with an advanced solid tumor such as melanoma, head and neck, liver or kidney cancer.

The chain employs TRBV5-1 and TRBJ2-3, with 7 bases that match TRBD2. With 0 bases clipped from V and 6 bases from J, the junction kept 7 bases outside the gene matches. This CDR3 region has 15 residues. From germline, CDR1 is SGHRS and CDR2 YFSETQ. CDR3 coding DNA: TGCGCCAGCAGCTTGGGTGACCGGGAGGCGGATACGCAGTATTTT. Amino acids: CASSLGDREADTQYF. The full variable domain, completed using reference TRBV5-1 and TRBJ2-3, is KAGVTQTPRYLIKTRGQQVTLSCSPISGHRSVSWYQQTPGQGLQFLFEYFSETQRNKGNFPGRFSGRQFSNSRSEMNVSTLELGDSALYLCASSLGDREADTQYFGPGTRLTVL.

CDR3 amino acids: CASRNGVSGELFF. In DNA form, the CDR3 reads TGTGCCAGCAGAAACGGGGTGTCCGGGGAGCTGTTTTTT. The chain links TRBV2 to TRBJ2-2, with D perhaps matching TRBD2 (5 bases). With 6 bases removed from V and 6 bases from J, the gap between germline ends came to 11 bases. Germline assignment: CDR1 SNHLY and CDR2 FYNNEI. The CDR3 is 13 residues long. Drawing the rest from reference TRBV2 and TRBJ2-2, the complete variable domain is EPEVTQTPSHQVTQMGQEVILRCVPISNHLYFYWYRQILGQKVEFLVSFYNNEISEKSEIFDDQFSVERPDGSNFTLKIRSTKLEDSAMYFCASRNGVSGELFFGEGSRLTVL.

The rearrangement links TRBV27 to TRBJ2-3; 7 nucleotides match TRBD1. CDR3 length equals 15 residues. Trimming took 4 bases from V and 2 from J; bases not matched to a gene: 6. Germline lookup yields CDR1 MNHEY and CDR2 SMNVEV (reference sequence). CDR3: CASSSGTVNTDTQYF. CDR3 bases: TGTGCCAGCAGTTCTGGGACAGTTAACACAGATACGCAGTATTTT.

Comment on this clone: Other DNA sequences in this specimen translate into the identical CDR3. This sequence joins TRBV27 and TRBJ1-2, with 9 bases aligning to TRBD1. This CDR3 contains 14 residues. V lost 3 bases and J lost 5; bases outside the gene matches: 4. The germline gives CDR1 MNHEY, CDR2 SMNVEV (reference sequence). CDR3 in amino acids: CASSFSGQGYGYTF. As DNA, the CDR3 is TGTGCCAGCAGTTTTTCAGGACAGGGGTATGGCTACACCTTC.

The V gene is TRBV7-2, the J gene TRBJ1-5; 7 bases map to TRBD1. From germline, CDR1 is SGHTA and CDR2 FQGNSA. This CDR3 spans 15 amino acids. J gave up 7 bases and V 1 base, and 7 bases lay outside the gene matches. This chain's CDR3 is CASSLGGAGGQPQHF. CDR3 sequence (DNA): TGTGCCAGCAGCTTAGGAGGGGCAGGGGGGCAGCCCCAGCATTTT.

The genes are TRBV9 and TRBJ2-3; 7 bases fit TRBD2. Trimming cost V 5 bases and J 0 bases; bases outside gene matches: 15. Germline V CDR1 and CDR2: SGDLS, YYNGEE. The CDR3 contains 18 residues. CDR3 amino acids: CASSSRRGSGTSTDTQYF. In DNA, the CDR3 is TGTGCCAGCAGTTCAAGGCGGGGGAGCGGGACTAGCACAGATACGCAGTATTTT.

The V call is TRBV5-1, the J call TRBJ1-1, with a weak D call TRBD1 (6 bases). Germline V gene sequence: CDR1 SGHRS, CDR2 YFSETQ. The CDR3 has 14 residues. Trimming took off 0 bases at V and 5 bases at J, with 11 bases between the two ends. The CDR3 sequence: CASSLDRAGTEAFF. For the CDR3, the DNA is TGCGCCAGCAGCTTGGACAGGGCTGGGACTGAAGCTTTCTTT.

In this sample, this clone turned up once. The chain has TRBV18 and TRBJ1-2, with 7 bases fitting TRBD1. The CDR3 contains 12 residues. The germline CDR1 and CDR2 sequences are KGHSH and LQKENI. Trimming cost V 9 bases and J 8 bases; bases outside gene matches: 9. The CDR3: CASSDRDDGYTF. CDR3 bases: TGTGCCAGTTCCGACAGGGACGACGGCTACACCTTC.

This clone was counted a few times. CDR3 in DNA: TGTGCCAGCAGTCGTGACAACAGGGGGCGATCGGCTTTCTTT. Protein sequence: CASSRDNRGRSAFF. The rearrangement joins TRBV28 to TRBJ1-1; 9 nucleotides agree with TRBD1. The CDR3 has 14 amino acids. Trimming took 5 bases from V and 11 from J; bases not matched to a gene: 12. Germline assignment: CDR1 MDHEN and CDR2 SYDVKM. The whole variable domain, remainder taken from reference TRBV28 and TRBJ1-1, is DVKVTQSSRYLVKRTGEKVFLECVQDMDHENMFWYRQDPGLGLRLIYFSYDVKMKEKGDIPEGYSVSREKKERFSLILESASTNQTSMYLCASSRDNRGRSAFFGQGTRLTVV.

V usage is TRBV28 and J usage is TRBJ1-1, with unresolved D. The CDR3 is 12 residues long. Trimming removed 3 bases from V and 8 bases from J, with 10 bases in between. CDR1 MDHEN and CDR2 SYDVKM come from the germline V gene. In DNA, the CDR3 is TGTGCCAGCAGTTTCTCCCAGAGAGAAGCTTTCTTT. Its translation is CASSFSQREAFF.

The rearrangement links TRBV11-2 to TRBJ2-1; tentatively, D is TRBD2 (5 bases). V dropped 0 bases and J dropped 9 bases, with 9 bases sitting between them. The CDR3 consists of 13 residues. Germline CDR1 SGHAT, CDR2 FQNNGV. In DNA form, the CDR3 reads TGTGCCAGCAGCTTAGAGGGAGTCACTGAGCAGTTCTTC. It translates to CASSLEGVTEQFF. Looking up the rest from reference TRBV11-2 and TRBJ2-1 gives the full variable domain: EAGVAQSPRYKIIEKRQSVAFWCNPISGHATLYWYQQILGQGPKLLIQFQNNGVVDDSQLPKDRFSAERLKGVDSTLKIQPAKLEDSAVYLCASSLEGVTEQFFGPGTRLTVL.

V gene TRBV28 combines with J gene TRBJ2-7; the match to TRBD1 covers 7 bases. Losses at the gene ends were 6 bases for V and 5 bases for J; bases not matched to a gene: 7. This CDR3 spans 13 amino acids. Germline V gene lookup returns CDR1 MDHEN and CDR2 SYDVKM. CDR3 amino acids: CASRMTGLHEQYF. The DNA for the CDR3 is TGTGCCAGCAGGATGACAGGGCTTCACGAGCAGTACTTC.

The CDR3 nucleotides read TGTGCCAGCAGCGGAGGGACTTCCGGCACAGATACGCAGTATTTT. It codes for CASSGGTSGTDTQYF. The rearrangement joins TRBV7-2 to TRBJ2-3; TRBD2 might be the D (6 bases). Trimming shortened V by 5 bases and J by 1 base, and 13 bases separated the two germline ends. From germline, CDR1 is SGHTA and CDR2 FQGNSA. There are 15 residues in the CDR3.

This rearrangement joins TRBV6-5 to TRBJ1-4; 7 bases line up with TRBD1. V was clipped by 4 bases and J by 4 bases; unmatched bases: 6. The CDR3 length is 15 residues. Looked up from germline, CDR1 is MNHEY and CDR2 is SVGAGI. This CDR3 reads CASSSRTGNNEKLFF. CDR3 in DNA: TGTGCCAGCAGTTCTAGGACAGGAAATAATGAAAAACTGTTTTTT.

This clone was detected once. The J gene is TRBJ1-2, the V gene TRBV5-6; D is unclear. The germline CDR1 and CDR2 sequences are SGHDT and YYEEEE. V was clipped by 2 bases and J by 0 bases, with 17 bases between them. This CDR3 contains 17 residues. The CDR3 sequence is CASSFPGQSYANYGYTF. As DNA, the CDR3 is TGTGCCAGCAGCTTCCCGGGTCAGTCGTATGCTAACTATGGCTACACCTTC. Looking up the rest from reference TRBV5-6 and TRBJ1-2 gives the full variable domain: DAGVTQSPTHLIKTRGQQVTLRCSPKSGHDTVSWYQQALGQGPQFIFQYYEEEERQRGNFPDRFSGHQFPNYSSELNVNALLLGDSALYLCASSFPGQSYANYGYTFGSGTRLTVV.

This chain uses TRBV7-9 with TRBJ2-7, with TRBD2 matching 11 bases. V lost 6 bases, J lost 5 bases, and 6 bases stayed unmatched. Germline-derived CDR1 and CDR2 are SEHNR and FQNEAQ (reference sequence). The CDR3 length is 14 residues. CDR3 bases: TGTGCCAGCAGTGAACTAGCGGGAGCCCACGAGCAGTACTTC. Its protein is CASSELAGAHEQYF. Based on the CDR3 plus reference TRBV7-9 and TRBJ2-7, the full variable domain is DTGVSQNPRHKITKRGQNVTFRCDPISEHNRLYWYRQTLGQGPEFLTYFQNEAQLEKSRLLSDRFSAERPKGSFSTLEIQRTEQGDSAMYLCASSELAGAHEQYFGPGTRLTVT.

The chain joins TRBV7-3 to TRBJ2-3; TRBD2 might be the D (5 bases). The CDR3 is 15 amino acids. Germline loops: CDR1 SGHTA, CDR2 FQGTGA. V lost 3 bases to trimming and J lost 0 bases, with 10 bases between them. CDR3 region: CASSLSGLSTDTQYF. In nucleotides, the CDR3 is TGTGCCAGCAGCTTGAGCGGCCTTAGCACAGATACGCAGTATTTT.

For the CDR3, the DNA is TGTGCCAGCAGCTTTGTGGGCACTGAAGCTTTCTTT. Protein: CASSFVGTEAFF. The chain combines TRBV11-2 with TRBJ1-1; D unresolved. The CDR3 runs to 12 residues. The V end lost 3 bases, the J end lost 4 bases, and 6 bases lay between the germline ends. Germline V gene data show CDR1 as SGHAT and CDR2 as FQNNGV.

The J gene is TRBJ2-3, the V gene TRBV5-4, with 9 bases fitting TRBD1. The CDR3 runs to 14 residues. Looked up from germline, CDR1 is SGHNT and CDR2 is YYREEE (reference sequence). Trimming at V came to 6 bases and at J to 6 bases, leaving 8 bases not matched to a gene. The DNA for the CDR3 is TGTGCCAGCAACCCGGGACAGGGCCCGGATACGCAGTATTTT. Translated: CASNPGQGPDTQYF.

This chain joins TRBV7-8 and TRBJ2-7, with D perhaps TRBD2 (6 bases). CDR3 length: 13 amino acids. The germline V gene has CDR1 SGHVS and CDR2 FQNEAQ. V dropped 3 bases and J dropped 2 bases, with 8 bases sitting between them. The CDR3 loop is CASSLTGAYEQYF. CDR3 nucleotides: TGTGCCAGCAGCTTGACGGGAGCCTACGAGCAGTACTTC.

The chain couples TRBV18 to TRBJ1-5; a weak D match, TRBD1 (5 bases). Germline V gene data show CDR1 as KGHSH and CDR2 as LQKENI. The V end lost 4 bases, the J end lost 3 bases, and 7 bases lay between the germline ends. CDR3 length: 13 residues. The CDR3 is CASSQGTNQPQHF. CDR3 nucleotides: TGTGCCAGCTCACAAGGGACCAATCAGCCCCAGCATTTT.

The rearrangement joins TRBV28 to TRBJ1-1; TRBD1 is a possible D gene (5 bases). The V gene's germline CDR1 is MDHEN and CDR2 SYDVKM. V was pared by 2 bases and J by 9 bases, with 13 bases between. The CDR3 is 13 amino acids. CDR3 bases: TGTGCCAGCAGTTTAGCGACAGTCCTTAAAGCTTTCTTT. This encodes CASSLATVLKAFF.

The genes are TRBV29-1 and TRBJ2-7; 10 nucleotides agree with TRBD1. V shed 6 bases, J shed 7 bases, and the junction held 9 bases outside the gene matches. The germline V gene has CDR1 SQVTM and CDR2 ANQGSEA. This CDR3 is built from 13 residues. This chain's CDR3 is CSVSGTGVLEQYF. CDR3 DNA sequence: TGCAGCGTGTCCGGGACAGGGGTTTTAGAGCAGTACTTC.